A selection of T cell receptor beta chains follows, all from one sample in a study of T cell responses to AZD1222 COVID-19 vaccine. The assay was immunoSEQ multiplex PCR, and TCRdb's table has in-frame clones only and misses some. The data show some 170,000 clones, approximately 90% seen once. The sample consisted of peripheral blood, taken 28 days after the second dose of the MenACWY control vaccine. The receptor set was obtained from an adult who received the MenACWY meningococcal vaccine as a control. Both conserved end residues are part of each CDR3. The order of the fields is J gene, V gene, D gene, CDR3 length, clone size, CDR3 DNA, CDR3 protein. The D gene is left open where the match is weak. Size is omitted from some rows. Given values are once, few, many or a class for expanded clones.

TRBJ2-1,TRBV5-1,TRBD2,16,.,TGCGCCAGCAGCGGGGGACTAGCGGGGACTGAGAATGAGCAGTTCTTC,CASSGGLAGTENEQFF
TRBJ1-6,TRBV5-4,TRBD1,16,.,TGTGCCAGCAGCTTCGGACAGGCCCCGTATAATTCACCCCTCCACTTT,CASSFGQAPYNSPLHF
TRBJ1-4,TRBV18,TRBD1,14,.,TGTGCCAGCTCACGAGACAGGGGTAATGAAAAACTGTTTTTT,CASSRDRGNEKLFF
TRBJ1-5,TRBV19,.,18,.,TGTGCCAGTAGCACCACCCTACCGGACGGCAATAGCAATCAGCCCCAGCATTTT,CASSTTLPDGNSNQPQHF
TRBJ1-1,TRBV27,.,13,.,TGTGCCAGCAGTCCCCAGGCGGGGACTGAAGCTTTCTTT,CASSPQAGTEAFF
TRBJ1-5,TRBV7-9,.,13,.,TGTGCCAGCAGCTTAGGTTCTTATCAGCCCCAGCATTTT,CASSLGSYQPQHF
TRBJ2-7,TRBV21-1,.,16,.,TGTGCCAGCAGCAAAGGCGCCCCGAGCCGACGCTACGAGCAGTACTTC,CASSKGAPSRRYEQYF
TRBJ2-7,TRBV10-3,.,15,.,TGTGCCATCAGTGAGTCGCGGGACATGAGCTACGAGCAGTACTTC,CAISESRDMSYEQYF
TRBJ2-1,TRBV6-5,.,15,.,TGTGCCAGCAGTTCGAGACCTAACTCCTACAATGAGCAGTTCTTC,CASSSRPNSYNEQFF
TRBJ2-3,TRBV18,.,14,.,TGTGCCAGCTCAGCCTCTCGGGGGACCGATACGCAGTATTTT,CASSASRGTDTQYF
TRBJ1-5,TRBV27,TRBD1,15,.,TGTGCCAGCAGTTTATGGGGGGACAGGGATAAGCCCCAGCATTTT,CASSLWGDRDKPQHF
TRBJ1-5,TRBV9,.,18,.,TGTGCCAGCAGCGTTAGCTATTGTTGTCTGGGGGTCGAACAGCCCCAGCATTTT,CASSVSYCCLGVEQPQHF
TRBJ2-5,TRBV9,.,13,.,TGTGCCAGCAGCTTCGACAGCCAAGAGACCCAGTACTTC,CASSFDSQETQYF
TRBJ1-1,TRBV28,TRBD1,15,.,TGTGCCAGCAGTTCCGCGGGACAGGGCAACACTGAAGCTTTCTTT,CASSSAGQGNTEAFF
TRBJ1-6,TRBV10-2,TRBD1,15,.,TGCGCCAGCAGTGGTCAGGGGGCCTATAATTCACCCCTCCACTTT,CASSGQGAYNSPLHF
TRBJ1-4,TRBV4-3,.,15,.,TGCGCCAGCAGCCCGATGCGGGGGGATTACGAAAAACTGTTTTTT,CASSPMRGDYEKLFF
TRBJ1-5,TRBV27,.,14,.,TGTGCCAGCAGTTCCGGGAGTAGCAATCAGCCCCAGCATTTT,CASSSGSSNQPQHF
TRBJ2-1,TRBV27,.,14,.,TGTGCCAGCAGTTTAAGAAGGGGGGGCAATGAGCAGTTCTTC,CASSLRRGGNEQFF
TRBJ1-1,TRBV6-1,.,16,.,TGTGCCAGCAGTGAAGGCGTCAGTACGATGAACACTGAAGCTTTCTTT,CASSEGVSTMNTEAFF
TRBJ2-7,TRBV5-1,TRBD2,12,once,TGCGCCAGCACCAACAGCGGGAGCGAGCAGTACTTC,CASTNSGSEQYF
TRBJ2-3,TRBV7-8,TRBD1,15,.,TGTGCCAGCAAAACGGGACAGACGATTGCAGATACGCAGTATTTT,CASKTGQTIADTQYF
TRBJ1-1,TRBV28,.,14,.,TGTGCCAGCAGTTTAGTTGGGGCGAGGACTGAAGCTTTCTTT,CASSLVGARTEAFF
TRBJ1-6,TRBV19,TRBD1,18,.,TGTGCCAGTAGCACATTTGGGAGACTGGACAGGGAGGATTCACCCCTCCACTTT,CASSTFGRLDREDSPLHF
TRBJ2-6,TRBV19,TRBD1,18,few,TGTGCCAGTAGTTTAGGACAGGGGACCCCCTCTGGGGCCAACGTCCTGACTTTC,CASSLGQGTPSGANVLTF
TRBJ1-3,TRBV5-4,TRBD1,17,.,TGTGCCAGCAGCGGACGACAGGGGGCATCCCCTGGAAACACCATATATTTT,CASSGRQGASPGNTIYF
TRBJ2-3,TRBV7-2,.,12,once,TGTGCCAGCAGCCTGAGCACAGATACGCAGTATTTT,CASSLSTDTQYF
TRBJ2-7,TRBV10-3,TRBD2,16,few,TGTGCCATCAGTGAAGGGACTAGCGGGAGAATCTACGAGCAGTACTTC,CAISEGTSGRIYEQYF
TRBJ1-1,TRBV2,TRBD1,12,.,TGTGCCACAGGACAGGGAACGCTCGAAGCTTTCTTT,CATGQGTLEAFF
TRBJ2-7,TRBV7-2,.,14,.,TGTGCCAGCACCCGCGGGGGCTCCCCGGGGGAGCAGTACTTC,CASTRGGSPGEQYF
TRBJ1-5,TRBV19,TRBD1,13,.,TGTGCCAGTAGTGGACAGGGCGGACAGCCCCAGCATTTT,CASSGQGGQPQHF
TRBJ1-2,TRBV7-9,.,13,.,TGTGCCAGCAGCCCTCCGGAGCACCGTGGCTACACCTTC,CASSPPEHRGYTF
TRBJ2-2,TRBV4-1,.,15,.,TGCGCCAGCAGCCAGGAGGACCGAGACACCGGGGAGCTGTTTTTT,CASSQEDRDTGELFF
TRBJ2-3,TRBV5-1,.,13,.,TGCGCCAGCAGCGCCACAGGGTCGGATACGCAGTATTTT,CASSATGSDTQYF
TRBJ2-1,TRBV18,.,18,.,TGTGCCAGCTCAACCAAGCCGGTTCAGACTACCTCCTACAATGAGCAGTTCTTC,CASSTKPVQTTSYNEQFF
TRBJ1-3,TRBV18,.,17,.,TGTGCCAGCTCACCCATCGGGCAGTCGAACTCTGGAAACACCATATATTTT,CASSPIGQSNSGNTIYF
TRBJ2-3,TRBV11-3,.,13,.,TGTGCCAGCAGCTTAGATTTCCCAGATACGCAGTATTTT,CASSLDFPDTQYF
TRBJ2-2,TRBV11-2,.,15,.,TGTGCCAGCAGCTTAGCTGCCGTGGACACCGGGGAGCTGTTTTTT,CASSLAAVDTGELFF
TRBJ2-3,TRBV19,TRBD2,15,.,TGTGCCAGTACCCCGATAGCGGGAGGGACAGATACGCAGTATTTT,CASTPIAGGTDTQYF
TRBJ2-5,TRBV7-2,TRBD2,17,once,TGTGCCAGCAGCTTAGTGGGTAGCGGGACACTAGGGGAGACCCAGTACTTC,CASSLVGSGTLGETQYF
TRBJ1-2,TRBV5-6,.,15,.,TGTGCCAGCAGCTGGGCACTGGGGGATAACTATGGCTACACCTTC,CASSWALGDNYGYTF